This entry features one TCR beta chain sequence. In this sample, this clone turned up once. It lacks a known antigen. There are no base qualities to consult, and no much larger clone falls within one base. The cohort comprised under 700 healthy bone marrow donors. Cohort members were all nominally healthy when sampled, although unrecorded immune exposures were likely present. The donor was CMV seropositive and was included in the group of some 290 seropositive cohort members. Each donor provided a peripheral blood sample, and peripheral blood mononuclear cells were used for TCR beta sequencing. Genomic DNA was extracted from the blood cell samples with the Qiagen DNeasy Blood Extraction Kit. The data stem from a study of cytomegalovirus exposure and HLA in healthy donors (TCRdb year 2017). Regarding the study in general: An earlier analysis of fewer than 750 of the donors reported approximately 300 Gb of sequence data and about 120 million unique TCR beta sequences obtained from about 180 million T cells. Roughly 320 gigabases of sequencing data and around 80 million unique TCR sequences made up an early release that covered several hundred HLA-typed donors. Among the roughly 370 genotyped donors, about 83% belonged to the genetic ancestry cluster associated with self-reported Caucasian donors. The study was designed to test whether signatures of past pathogen exposure could be identified by cataloging public T cell receptors. Using immunosequencing, the study profiled T cell repertoires from 500 to 800 subjects and related those repertoires to cytomegalovirus serostatus. In addition to the first cohort of 666 subjects, a separate validation cohort of approximately 130 different subjects was used. High-throughput TCR immunosequencing, statistical association of individual TCRs with disease status, and machine learning were combined to predict cytomegalovirus infection status. In a later analysis, previously published TCR beta repertoires from 500 to 750 donors were re-analyzed and high-resolution HLA genotyping was added so that TCR occurrence patterns could be studied. The later analysis used no new phenotypic data to find candidate immune exposures, relying instead on TCR beta sequences and their occurrence across donors. To decide whether each TCR beta V gene segment behaved as functional or pseudogenic, an earlier analysis of approximately 600 of the donors relied on high-throughput TCR beta sequencing. Donor age, sex, ethnicity and CMV serostatus were compiled alongside the repertoire data. A later genetic analysis used genome-wide SNP genotypes for about 65% of the roughly 670 donors, treating that subset as a discovery cohort. All discovery cohort repertoires had been generated using a single sequencing platform. HLA typing covered class I and class II loci at four-digit resolution. The number of typed donors differed by locus: roughly 629-630 for A, B, C, DRB1 and DQB1; about 520 for DQA1; approximately 610 for DPA1; and around 490 for DPB1. Roughly 5 DR-DQ haplotypes were handled as single units for association and clustering because linkage in the cohort was strong. Across 300 to 500 genotyped donors of the cohort, an average of about 220,000 unique TCR beta nucleotide sequences per donor were sequenced, and roughly 20% of those sequences were non-productive.

V lost 9 bases and J lost 0 bases, and the count of bases not matched to a germline gene is 4. Per the germline V gene, SNHLY is the CDR1 and FYNNEI is the CDR2. The CDR3 measures 15 amino acids from cysteine to phenylalanine. Only the CDR3 part of the read is kept: 45 bases, read in frame from the first base. To prepare the library, the immunoSEQ multiplex PCR assay was applied. A mixture of 60 forward primers for TCR Vbeta segments and 13 reverse primers for TCR Jbeta segments was used in the multiplex PCR. The CDR3 region of rearranged TCR beta genes was amplified from genomic DNA with a multiplex PCR assay. Amplified TCR beta libraries were sequenced as 87-base-pair reads on the Illumina HiSeq System. As for the original processing: A later analysis tallied around 80 million unique TCR beta chains across the 666 repertoires, and approximately 9.9 million of those chains were shared by two or more donors. A nearest-neighbor algorithm error-corrected the raw reads and collapsed the reads into unique sequences, merging closely related sequences to remove PCR and sequencing errors. To assign V, D and J gene segments, CDR3 sequences were aligned to IMGT reference sequences. For a sequence to be retained, at least a six-nucleotide match to both a V gene segment and a J gene segment was required. Rearrangements were classified as productive when the CDR3 lacked stop codons and remained in frame with V and J, and all other rearrangements were classified as non-productive. CDR3 was defined by IMGT convention, running from the second conserved V-encoded cysteine to the conserved J-encoded phenylalanine. The earlier analysis of about 590 of the donors excluded sequences that lacked an unambiguous match to a single V gene segment. An earlier analysis of just under 600 of the donors called V segments functional above 56.7% productive rearrangements and segregating when the between-donor standard deviation exceeded 5%. A statistical classification framework was built for diagnosing cytomegalovirus status from the catalog of TCR beta chain sequences. In a later analysis, V and J genes were assigned by comparing TCR nucleotide sequences against IMGT/GENE-DB human TR gene sequences. The TCRdist pipeline was used in a later analysis to assign CDR3 sequences and most-parsimonious VDJ recombination scenarios. In a later analysis, each TCR beta chain was defined by its CDR3 amino acid sequence together with its V-gene family, and reads without a unique V-gene family were excluded. As a way to deal with suspected cross-contamination and a sequencing artifact, a later analysis dropped under 600 nucleotide sequences that were highly shared and had low generation probability. A later analysis calculated a clonal expansion index for each public chain from normalized within-repertoire ranks of inferred template counts. Generation probabilities in a later analysis came from a VDJ recombination model fitted to out-of-frame rearrangements, and those results were checked against IGoR. A later analysis scored TCR-TCR, TCR-HLA and TCR-CMV co-occurrence with hypergeometric tests, applying a repertoire-size bias correction to TCR pairs. In a later analysis, false discovery rates were estimated by permuting HLA or CMV assignments 20 times. A later analysis grouped co-occurring TCRs with DBSCAN, adding TCRdist sequence similarity when clustering within HLA-allele-positive subsets. Co-occurrence clustering excluded repertoires with fewer than 30,000 or more than 120,000 public chains, plus five with anomalous nucleotide sharing. This immuneACCESS table, as held by TCRdb, lists in-frame sequences with V and J called but not all clones. Of the missing ones, under half trace to an unresolved V gene in checked studies; the others have no known cause. That table supplies the V and J calls and clone size; D and trimming were determined from the DNA. For this sample the table gives over 150,000 clones, of which roughly 77% were detected only once. The leading ten clones occupy 3.7% of the sample.

General conclusions and limits of the study: Only TCR beta chains were sequenced in this cohort, and the absence of alpha or paired-chain data limited detectable features. The earlier analysis of almost 600 of the donors excluded roughly 16 rarely observed V segments, including chromosome 9 orphons, because counts were too low. The study gave a list of 150 to 200 TCR beta chains associated with cytomegalovirus. It was suggested by the authors that the approach could potentially be generalized to other disease states and immunological phenotypes. A later genetic analysis reported fewer N-insertions in productive TCRs among donors in an Asian-associated ancestry cluster than the roughly 700-donor mean. A later analysis reported that several top co-occurrence clusters appeared linked to parvovirus B19, influenza, CMV and Epstein-Barr virus. A few of the identified cytomegalovirus-associated TCR beta chains were confirmed in vitro to be specific for cytomegalovirus antigens. CMV serostatus was the only immune exposure information available for the cohort. A group of highly shared sequence variants was considered likely to be a technical artifact of the sequencing pipeline. Sequencing depth was assumed to be roughly uniform across donors in the presence/absence analyses, though that assumption may not hold. When HLA alleles, especially DR and DQ, strongly co-occurred, TCR associations were difficult to assign to individual alleles. Most TCR sequences were observed very rarely across donors, whereas some public TCRs were present in many individuals. In both the original and validation cohorts, the classifier was reported to diagnose cytomegalovirus status with high specificity and sensitivity. At a false discovery rate of 0.05, a later analysis linked 15,000 to 20,000 TCR beta sequences to specific HLA alleles. Broadly in line with IMGT annotations, most TCR beta V segments showed up in productive rearrangements about 87% or about 30% of the time in an earlier analysis of 450 to 600 of the donors. A later genetic analysis associated a missense DCLRE1C variant with V-gene and J-gene trimming of TCR beta chains, and an independent cohort replicated the association. A later analysis found that HLA-associated TCR beta chains were more clonally expanded and had lower generation probabilities than equally common non-associated chains. A later analysis found that TCR association rates varied across HLA loci, with DRB1 alleles showing the most associated TCRs and HLA-C alleles the fewest. Because some donors lacked HLA typing at each locus, the association tests relied only on the typed subset. A further reported finding was that TCR beta sequences accurately predicted the HLA-A and HLA-B alleles for most subjects in the first cohort. Correlated functional status among segregating V segments might reflect linkage disequilibrium, but an unknown experimental factor could not be ruled out. Because the 87-base-pair reads could not distinguish some IMGT-functional V segments, including TRBV6-2 and TRBV6-3, those segments were excluded. In a later analysis, most CMV-associated TCR beta chains were found to appear HLA-restricted, with HLA associations seemingly driven largely by CMV exposure.

The V gene is TRBV2 and the J gene is TRBJ1-6, with 8 central nucleotides matching TRBD1. The sequenced sample was PBMCs. The receptor's source is a man aged 25 to 40 in good health and CMV-seropositive. The CDR3 here reads CASRQGSSYNSPLHF. In nucleotides, the sequence is TGTGCCAGTAGACAGGGGAGCTCCTATAATTCACCCCTCCACTTT. Joined to the reference TRBV2 and TRBJ1-6 proteins, this CDR3 gives the full variable domain: EPEVTQTPSHQVTQMGQEVILRCVPISNHLYFYWYRQILGQKVEFLVSFYNNEISEKSEIFDDQFSVERPDGSNFTLKIRSTKLEDSAMYFCASRQGSSYNSPLHFGNGTRLTVT.